The T cell receptor beta chain under discussion was sequenced for a study of identical twins' blood T cells. CDR1 SGHDT and CDR2 YYEEEE come from the germline V gene. This CDR3 has 14 residues. Losses at the gene ends were 4 bases for V and 6 bases for J; bases not matched to a gene: 7. This clonotype was seen a handful of times. TCRdb ran MiXCR on the 5' RACE reads and lists one entry per CDR3 protein. This repertoire shows 400,000 or so distinct CDR3 sequences, roughly 27% found once; its top ten account for 6.1%. The TCR sequence derives from a woman between 18 and 55 years old in good health. V and J are TRBV5-6 and TRBJ2-3, with 8 nucleotides matching TRBD2. The material sequenced was PBMCs. CDR3 nucleotide sequence: TGTGCCAGCAGCCCTTTAGCGGGAATGGATACGCAGTATTTT. This codes for CASSPLAGMDTQYF.